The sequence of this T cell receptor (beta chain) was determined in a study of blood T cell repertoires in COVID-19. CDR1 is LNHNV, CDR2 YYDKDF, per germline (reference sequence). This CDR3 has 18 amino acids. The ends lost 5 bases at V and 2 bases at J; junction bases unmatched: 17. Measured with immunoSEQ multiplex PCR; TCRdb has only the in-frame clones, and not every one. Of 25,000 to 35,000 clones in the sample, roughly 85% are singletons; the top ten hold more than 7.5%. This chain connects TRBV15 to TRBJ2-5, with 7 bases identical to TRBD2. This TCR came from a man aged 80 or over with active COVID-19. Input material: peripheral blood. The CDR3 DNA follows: TGTGCCACCAGCCCGAGCCGCACTCAGGGAGGGTATCAAGAGACCCAGTACTTC. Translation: CATSPSRTQGGYQETQYF.